This T cell receptor beta chain was identified during a study of blood T cells in healthy people across ages. Study-wide findings and caveats: The study lacked donor CMV status, which possibly confounded expanded clonotype changes. Diversity was estimated from one million T cells, and these estimates were considered underestimates.

This CDR3 is built from 19 residues. Germline lookup yields CDR1 SGHTA and CDR2 FQGTGA. The V end was cut by 5 bases, the J end by 0 bases, with 24 bases between. Then a second PCR, running roughly 7 to 11 cycles, was carried out with a sample-barcoded 5' primer and a J-beta primer mix. TCRdb re-called the 5' RACE reads with MiXCR, one entry per CDR3 protein. The data show more than 700,000 distinct CDR3 sequences, about 42% seen once. This clonotype appeared a few times. The antigen is undetermined. Sequencing was performed on blood. The sequence was collected from an elderly man in good health. The V gene is TRBV7-3, the J gene TRBJ2-3; TRBD2 might be the D (6 bases). CDR3 DNA: TGTGCCAGCAGCCCTTACCCCGCCGGGAGCGCACTTAGCACAGATACGCAGTATTTT. Protein: CASSPYPAGSALSTDTQYF.